This T cell receptor (beta chain) appears in the sequencing data of a study of T cells expressing NK-cell markers. Overall study: According to the study, TCR beta repertoires originated from sorted CD3+CD56+NKG2C+, CD3+CD56+NKG2C- and CD3+CD56-NKG2C+ T cells. Seropositivity for HCMV was found in seven of the eight sequenced donors, with one seronegative. General study results and limits: Expanded NKG2C+ T cell clones had unclear HCMV specificity.

TCR beta cDNA was made by 5'RACE template switching with UMIs. TCRdb re-called the 5' RACE reads and shows each CDR3 protein once, DNA omitted. In all, the sample yields about 300,000 distinct CDR3 sequences. The germline gives CDR1 LNHDA, CDR2 SQIVND (reference sequence). The length of the CDR3 is 12 residues. Concerning this clonotype: As yet, its antigen is unknown.

The source of this sequence is a woman between 18 and 75 years old in good health. The sequenced sample was blood T cells: a sorted CD56 or NKG2C T cell subset, CD4+ or CD8+ T cells, or bulk PBMC T cells (not recorded which). The chain recombines TRBV19 with TRBJ2-2; TCRdb selects TRBD1, and the lack of DNA leaves this call unchecked. CDR3 amino acids: CASTRAAGELFF.